Sequencing of this T cell receptor (beta chain) was carried out in a study of cytomegalovirus exposure and HLA in healthy donors. General study points: Owing to their indistinguishability, certain V segments, notably TRBV6-2 and TRBV6-3, were excluded. According to an earlier analysis, most TCR beta V segments yielded productive rearrangements about 90% or about 30% of the time. Sequencing depth across donors, presence/absence analyses assumed, was roughly uniform. One later analysis reportedly identified an Asian-associated ancestry cluster that showed fewer N-insertions than the roughly 600-donor mean.

The PCR employed 60 Vbeta primers together with 13 Jbeta primers. Here immunoSEQ multiplex PCR was the method, and the copy in TCRdb shows in-frame clones only, minus some. The table shows roughly 73,000 clones, with around three quarters occurring only once. V was pared by 2 bases and J by 5 bases, with 9 bases between. The CDR3 contains 13 residues. The germline CDR1 and CDR2 sequences are MDHEN and SYDVKM. A remark on this clone: Its antigen is unknown.

V is TRBV28 and J is TRBJ2-5; a weak D match, TRBD1 (5 bases). Sequencing used PBMCs. This TCR derives from a man in his forties in good health and CMV-seronegative. The CDR3 DNA sequence: TGTGCCAGCAGTTTAGAACAGGACGAGACCCAGTACTTC. This encodes CASSLEQDETQYF.